Following are 5 T cell receptor beta chains from one sample sequenced in a study of cytomegalovirus exposure and HLA in healthy donors. Amplification used 60 Vbeta primers and 13 Jbeta primers. Produced via immunoSEQ multiplex PCR; TCRdb's table is partial and in-frame only. Recorded for this sample: around 140,000 clones. Sequencing was done on a sample of PBMCs. The source is a woman between 35 and 50 years old in good health and CMV-seronegative.

This chain joins TRBV19 and TRBJ2-2; maybe TRBD1 (5 bases). Germline lookup yields CDR1 LNHDA and CDR2 SQIVND (reference sequence). The ends were cut back, 5 bases at V and 4 bases at J, with 11 bases in the middle. The CDR3 length is 14 residues. CDR3 bases: TGTGCCAGTAGTTTTGGTCAGGGCACCGGGGAGCTGTTTTTT. Its protein is CASSFGQGTGELFF. The full variable domain, completed using reference TRBV19 and TRBJ2-2, is DGGITQSPKYLFRKEGQNVTLSCEQNLNHDAMYWYRQDPGQGLRLIYYSQIVNDFQKGDIAEGYSVSREKKESFPLTVTSAQKNPTAFYLCASSFGQGTGELFFGEGSRLTVL.

V and J are TRBV10-3 and TRBJ2-3; D is unresolved. CDR1 and CDR2 (germline): ENHRY, SYGVKD. The germline V and J ends were trimmed by 4 bases and 5 bases, with 4 bases remaining between them. This CDR3 has 11 amino acids. CDR3 residues: CAISGLDTQYF. In DNA, the CDR3 is TGTGCCATCAGTGGGCTAGATACGCAGTATTTT.

V gene TRBV4-2 combines with J gene TRBJ1-2; tentatively, D is TRBD1 (5 bases). The ends were cut back, 2 bases at V and 3 bases at J, with 13 bases in the middle. CDR3 length: 15 residues. The germline V gene encodes CDR1 LGHNA and CDR2 YNFKEQ. The CDR3 bases are TGTGCCAGCAGCCAAATGGGGCCGCTTTACTATGGCTACACCTTC. Its translation: CASSQMGPLYYGYTF.

The chain recombines TRBV11-3 with TRBJ2-2; D unclear. Trimming removed 2 bases at V and 8 bases at J, with 9 bases between. CDR3 length: 13 amino acids. The germline V gene encodes CDR1 SGHNT and CDR2 YENEEA. The CDR3 protein is CASSLSIQGELFF. CDR3 DNA: TGTGCCAGCAGCTTAAGTATACAGGGGGAGCTGTTTTTT.

The chain recombines TRBV2 with TRBJ1-1; possible D gene TRBD1, 5 bases. The CDR3 runs 10 residues. Per germline, CDR1 SNHLY and CDR2 FYNNEI. Trimming took 6 bases from V and 11 from J, leaving 10 bases between them. CDR3: CASRGRGAFF. Written as DNA, the CDR3 is TGTGCCAGCAGGGGACGGGGGGCTTTCTTT.